The clone carrying this TCR beta chain came up once. Germline loops: CDR1 SEHNR, CDR2 FQNEAQ (reference sequence). The germline V and J ends were trimmed by 5 bases and 1 base, with 9 bases remaining between them. The CDR3 runs to 14 residues. The sample comes from a study of blood T cell repertoires in COVID-19. Turning to the study itself: The United States, Italy and Spain supplied acute and convalescent COVID-19 samples. Sample material is recorded as cDNA or gDNA derived from T cells, B-cell-depleted T cells, or PBMCs.

Here immunoSEQ multiplex PCR was the method, and the copy in TCRdb shows in-frame clones only, minus some. The data show 150,000 or so clones, about 87% seen once. This sequence originates from a man older than 75 with acute or convalescent COVID-19. The genes are TRBV7-9 and TRBJ1-3; a weak D match, TRBD1 (6 bases). Sequenced sample: peripheral blood. For the CDR3, the DNA is TGTGCCAGCAGCGACACAGGGTCTGGAAACACCATATATTTT. This translates into CASSDTGSGNTIYF. Filled out from reference TRBV7-9 and TRBJ1-3, the complete variable domain reads DTGVSQNPRHKITKRGQNVTFRCDPISEHNRLYWYRQTLGQGPEFLTYFQNEAQLEKSRLLSDRFSAERPKGSFSTLEIQRTEQGDSAMYLCASSDTGSGNTIYFGEGSWLTVV.